The rows below give T cell receptor beta chains drawn from one sample of a study of blood T cell repertoires in COVID-19. Produced via immunoSEQ multiplex PCR; TCRdb's table is partial and in-frame only. The profile covers 250,000 to 300,000 clones, with around 89% appearing a single time and more than 6.5% taken by the ten largest. Sequencing used peripheral blood. Receptor source: a woman under 40 who had recovered from COVID-19. CDR3s include the opening cysteine and the closing phenylalanine or tryptophan. The order of the fields is V gene, clone size, D gene, J gene, CDR3 DNA, CDR3 protein. A D gene is named only where the DNA matches it firmly. Only some rows state a clone size, as once, few, many or a class for expanded clones.

>TRBV11-3|NA|NA|TRBJ2-2
TGTGCCAGCAGCGAAGGGGTAGCGAACACCGGGGAGCTGTTTTTT
CASSEGVANTGELFF
>TRBV6-5|NA|NA|TRBJ2-5
TGTGCCAGCAGTTACTCAGAGCGGGAGACCCAGTACTTC
CASSYSERETQYF
>TRBV3-1/TRBV3-2|once|TRBD1|TRBJ1-2
TGTGCCAGCAGCCACCCTGACAGGGATGGAAACTATGGCTACACCTTC
CASSHPDRDGNYGYTF
>TRBV19|NA|TRBD2|TRBJ2-1
TGTGCCAGTAATCCGGGACTAGGAGATGAGCAGTTCTTC
CASNPGLGDEQFF
>TRBV28|NA|TRBD1|TRBJ1-2
TGTGCCAGCACCCAGGGGGATGGCTACACCTTC
CASTQGDGYTF
>TRBV7-2|NA|NA|TRBJ2-1
TGTGCCAGCAGCTTAGGATCGGTTTCCTACAATGAGCAGTTCTTC
CASSLGSVSYNEQFF
>TRBV6-2/TRBV6-3|NA|NA|TRBJ2-7
TGTGCCAGCAGTTACTTTTACGGAGGTTCCTACGAGCAGTACTTC
CASSYFYGGSYEQYF
>TRBV5-1|NA|NA|TRBJ2-2
TGCGCCAGCAGCTTAGGGACTCTGAACACCGGGGAGCTGTTTTTT
CASSLGTLNTGELFF
>TRBV18|once|NA|TRBJ2-5
TGTGCCAGCTCTGCGAGTATCCGCCAAGAGACCCAGTACTTC
CASSASIRQETQYF
>TRBV5-1|NA|NA|TRBJ2-7
TGCGCCAGCAGCTTGATGGGGACGGGGGACTACGAGCAGTACTTC
CASSLMGTGDYEQYF
>TRBV6-2/TRBV6-3|NA|NA|TRBJ2-3
TGTGCCAGCAGTTATTGGGCAGGGGATACAGATACGCAGTATTTT
CASSYWAGDTDTQYF
>TRBV7-6|NA|NA|TRBJ2-7
TGTGCCAGCAGCTTAGCGTCAGTTTCCTACGAGCAGTACTTC
CASSLASVSYEQYF
>TRBV29-1|NA|TRBD2|TRBJ2-1
TGCAGCGTTGTTTCTTTGACGCCGGGACTAGCGGCCAGCTCCTACAATGAGCAGTTCTTC
CSVVSLTPGLAASSYNEQFF
>TRBV11-2|NA|NA|TRBJ2-7
TGTGCCAGCAGCTTTCCGGGACTTCTCTACGAGCAGTACTTC
CASSFPGLLYEQYF
>TRBV5-1|once|TRBD1|TRBJ2-7
TGCGCCAGCAGCTTGAACAGGGGATCCTACGAGCAGTACTTC
CASSLNRGSYEQYF
>TRBV7-9|NA|NA|TRBJ2-4
TGTGCCAGCAGCCTTAATTTGGGGGCGGCCAAAAACATTCAGTACTTC
CASSLNLGAAKNIQYF
>TRBV9|NA|TRBD2|TRBJ2-5
TGTGCCAGCAGCGTATATGGAGCGGGGGTTAAGGAGACCCAGTACTTC
CASSVYGAGVKETQYF
>TRBV11-2|NA|NA|TRBJ2-5
TGTGCCAGCAGCTTACAGGGCGGAGAGACCCAGTACTTC
CASSLQGGETQYF
>TRBV25-1|NA|TRBD1|TRBJ1-1
TGTGCCAGCAGTGAACTGGACAGGCTTGACACTGAAGCTTTCTTT
CASSELDRLDTEAFF
>TRBV4-3|NA|TRBD1|TRBJ2-7
TGCGCCAGCAGCCAACACCGGGACAGGGGAGAGCAGTACTTC
CASSQHRDRGEQYF
>TRBV2|NA|NA|TRBJ2-1
TGTGCCAGCAGTAGCCTCGTCCCGATCGGGTTCTTC
CASSSLVPIGFF
>TRBV28|NA|NA|TRBJ1-2
TGTGCCAGCAGTTCCGGCGGAATCCCCGTGAGCTATGGCTACACCTTC
CASSSGGIPVSYGYTF
>TRBV2|NA|NA|TRBJ2-3
TGTGCCAGCAGTGACCTAGGGGCACGCACAGATACGCAGTATTTT
CASSDLGARTDTQYF
>TRBV19|NA|NA|TRBJ2-7
TGTGCCAGTAGTATAGATCGGAACAGCCCCGGCTACGAGCAGTACTTC
CASSIDRNSPGYEQYF
>TRBV6-1|NA|NA|TRBJ2-7
TGTGCCAGCACCACCTCCAGCTCCTACGAGCAGTACTTC
CASTTSSSYEQYF
>TRBV6-5|NA|NA|TRBJ1-2
TGTGCCAGCAGGGAGACAGGCTCCGGCTACACCTTC
CASRETGSGYTF
>TRBV5-1|NA|TRBD1|TRBJ1-1
TGCGCCAGCAGCTTGTCGACAGGGCGGACTGAAGCTTTCTTT
CASSLSTGRTEAFF
>TRBV4-3|NA|TRBD1|TRBJ2-6
TGCGCCAGCAGCCAAGATATAAGGGGACAGGGGGCTCGTGGGGCCAACGTCCTGACTTTC
CASSQDIRGQGARGANVLTF
>TRBV2|NA|TRBD1|TRBJ1-3
TGTGCCAGCAGCCCACAGGGGGCGCCCGGAAACACCATATATTTT
CASSPQGAPGNTIYF
>TRBV7-3|NA|NA|TRBJ2-1
TGTGCCAGCGGGCTGGGTGGTGAGCAGTTCTTC
CASGLGGEQFF
>TRBV21-1|NA|NA|TRBJ1-2
TGTGCCAGCTTAACACAGCCGCAGGGACTCTATGGCTACACCTTC
CASLTQPQGLYGYTF
>TRBV10-3|NA|TRBD2|TRBJ2-3
TGTGCCATAGGACTAGCGGGATTCTCCGATACGCAGTATTTT
CAIGLAGFSDTQYF
>TRBV23-1|NA|TRBD1|TRBJ1-5
TGCGCCAGCAACGGACAGGGGGAGCAGCCCCAGCATTTT
CASNGQGEQPQHF
>TRBV5-4|NA|NA|TRBJ1-1
TGTGCCAGCAGCTTGGGTGGGAGGGCTGACACTGAAGCTTTCTTT
CASSLGGRADTEAFF
>TRBV10-1|NA|NA|TRBJ2-1
TGCGCCAGGGGACAATTCTCCTACAATGAGCAGTTCTTC
CARGQFSYNEQFF
>TRBV30|NA|NA|TRBJ1-1
TGTGCCTGGAGTGCTCCAGGGTGGTTCACGACTGAAGCTTTCTTT
CAWSAPGWFTTEAFF
>TRBV30|NA|NA|TRBJ2-7
TGTGCCTGCGGAAGACAGTATGCTACGCAGCAGTACTTC
CACGRQYATQQYF
>TRBV6-5|NA|NA|TRBJ2-5
TGTGCCAGCAGTTTCACTCGACCGGGGACCCAGTACTTC
CASSFTRPGTQYF
>TRBV4-3|NA|TRBD2|TRBJ2-1
TGCGCCAGCAGCCCCGGGACTAGCGGGGGTAATGAGCAGTTCTTC
CASSPGTSGGNEQFF
>TRBV2|once|TRBD1|TRBJ1-2
TGTGCCAGCAGGACCGGGACAGGAGCTGGCTACACCTTC
CASRTGTGAGYTF
>TRBV4-1|NA|NA|TRBJ2-7
TGCGCCCGCAGCCGACTCGTGGCCGGGGGTTCAGACGAGCAGTACTTC
CARSRLVAGGSDEQYF
>TRBV27|NA|NA|TRBJ2-2
TGTGCCAGCAGTTTTAATTCAGCGAACACCGGGGAGCTGTTTTTT
CASSFNSANTGELFF
>TRBV29-1|NA|NA|TRBJ1-1
TGCAGCGTTGAATGGCAGGGGTTGAGCACTGAAGCTTTCTTT
CSVEWQGLSTEAFF
>TRBV6-6|NA|TRBD2|TRBJ2-5
TGTGCCAGCAGGCGAAGGAGACTAGCGGGGAACGATGGAGAGACCCAGTACTTC
CASRRRRLAGNDGETQYF
>TRBV2|NA|NA|TRBJ2-7
TGTGCCAGCAGTGGGTTAGTATACGAGCAGTACTTC
CASSGLVYEQYF